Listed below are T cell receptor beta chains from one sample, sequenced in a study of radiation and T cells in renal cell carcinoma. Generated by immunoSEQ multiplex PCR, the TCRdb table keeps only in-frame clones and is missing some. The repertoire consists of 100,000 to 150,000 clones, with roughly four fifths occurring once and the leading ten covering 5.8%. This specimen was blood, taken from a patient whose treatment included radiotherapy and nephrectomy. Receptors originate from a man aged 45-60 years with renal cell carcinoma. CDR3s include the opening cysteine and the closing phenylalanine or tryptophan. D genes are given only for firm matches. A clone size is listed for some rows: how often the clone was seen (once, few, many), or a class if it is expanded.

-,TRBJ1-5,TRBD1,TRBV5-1,CASSWGDRGGQPQHF,TGCGCCAGCAGCTGGGGGGACAGGGGCGGACAGCCCCAGCATTTT
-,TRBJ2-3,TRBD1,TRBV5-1,CASGQDSGTRDTQYF,TGCGCCAGCGGACAGGATTCGGGGACCCGGGATACGCAGTATTTT
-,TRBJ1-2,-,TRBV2,CASSEIGNYGYTF,TGTGCCAGCAGTGAGATTGGTAACTATGGCTACACCTTC
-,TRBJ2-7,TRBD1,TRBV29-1,CSAGGLPSEQYF,TGCAGCGCAGGGGGTTTACCCTCCGAGCAGTACTTC
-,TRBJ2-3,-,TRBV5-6,CASSLAILEGTDTQYF,TGTGCCAGCAGCTTGGCTATTCTAGAGGGCACAGATACGCAGTATTTT
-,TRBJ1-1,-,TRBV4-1,CASSQDFDGSHAVF,TGCGCCAGCAGCCAAGATTTTGACGGAAGCCATGCAGTCTTT
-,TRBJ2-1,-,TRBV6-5,CASSSNYNEQFF,TGTGCCAGCAGTTCTAATTACAATGAGCAGTTCTTC
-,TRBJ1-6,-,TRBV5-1,CASSLGAGPYNSPLHF,TGCGCCAGCAGCTTGGGGGCAGGACCCTATAATTCACCCCTCCACTTT
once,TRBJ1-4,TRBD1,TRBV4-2,CASSRLTGTNEKLFF,TGTGCCAGCAGCCGATTGACAGGGACTAATGAAAAACTGTTTTTT
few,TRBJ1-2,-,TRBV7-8,CASSLEGGGYTF,TGTGCCAGCAGCTTAGAAGGAGGGGGCTACACCTTC
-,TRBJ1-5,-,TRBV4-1,CASSQDFDNQPQHF,TGCGCCAGCAGCCAAGATTTCGACAATCAGCCCCAGCATTTT
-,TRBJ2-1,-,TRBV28,CASSFPDQGFREQFF,TGTGCCAGCAGTTTCCCTGATCAGGGTTTCCGAGAGCAGTTCTTC
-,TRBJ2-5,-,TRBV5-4,CASSFGIQETQYF,TGTGCCAGCAGCTTTGGCATCCAAGAGACCCAGTACTTC
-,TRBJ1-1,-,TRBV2,CASIKRAEAFF,TGTGCCAGCATTAAAAGAGCTGAAGCTTTCTTT
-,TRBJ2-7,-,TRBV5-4,CASSLAGISHEQYF,TGTGCCAGCAGCTTGGCCGGGATATCACACGAGCAGTACTTC
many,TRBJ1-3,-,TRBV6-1,CASKPDPVSGNTIYF,TGTGCCAGCAAGCCCGATCCCGTCTCTGGAAACACCATATATTTT
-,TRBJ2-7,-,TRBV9,CASSGGRGLSYEQYF,TGTGCCAGCAGTGGAGGCAGGGGCCTCTCCTACGAGCAGTACTTC
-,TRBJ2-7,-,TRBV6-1,CASSGAGEGVYEQYF,TGTGCCAGCAGTGGAGCGGGTGAGGGAGTCTACGAGCAGTACTTC
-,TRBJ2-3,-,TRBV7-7,CASSLGLGGEGTQYF,TGTGCTAGCAGCTTAGGTCTGGGGGGCGAGGGTACGCAGTATTTT
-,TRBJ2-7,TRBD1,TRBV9,CASSTNRDRVSYEQYF,TGTGCCAGCAGCACGAACCGGGACAGGGTGTCCTACGAGCAGTACTTC
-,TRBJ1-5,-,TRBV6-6,CASSPRGLPHQPQHF,TGTGCCAGCAGTCCTCGGGGCCTCCCCCATCAGCCCCAGCATTTT
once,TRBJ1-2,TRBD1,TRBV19,CASSKGTVDSNYGYTF,TGTGCCAGTAGCAAGGGGACAGTGGATTCTAACTATGGCTACACCTTC
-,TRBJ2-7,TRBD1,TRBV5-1,CASSRTGMTDEQYF,TGCGCCAGCAGCCGGACAGGGATGACCGACGAGCAGTACTTC
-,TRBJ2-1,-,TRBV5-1,CASSFQGLSNNEQFF,TGCGCCAGCAGCTTCCAGGGACTTAGTAATAATGAGCAGTTCTTC